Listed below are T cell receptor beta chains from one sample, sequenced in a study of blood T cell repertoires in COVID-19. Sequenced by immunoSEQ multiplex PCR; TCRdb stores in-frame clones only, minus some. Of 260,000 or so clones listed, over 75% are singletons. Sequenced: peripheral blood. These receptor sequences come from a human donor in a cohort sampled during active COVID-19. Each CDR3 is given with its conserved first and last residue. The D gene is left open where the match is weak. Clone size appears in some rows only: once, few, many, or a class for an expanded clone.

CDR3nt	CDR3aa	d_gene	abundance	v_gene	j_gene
TGTGCCACCCAACGAACAGGGGTGAGGGAGCAGTACTTC	CATQRTGVREQYF	TRBD1	NA	TRBV2	TRBJ2-7
TGTGCCAGCAGCTTGGTAAGACTAGCGGGGCTGAGCTCCTACAATGAGCAGTTCTTC	CASSLVRLAGLSSYNEQFF	TRBD2	NA	TRBV5-6	TRBJ2-1
TGTGCCAGCAGCGGAAGCGGCAGCTCCTACAATGAGCAGTTCTTC	CASSGSGSSYNEQFF	NA	once	TRBV11-3	TRBJ2-1
TGCGCCAGCAGCCAGGCCATGAGCTTTAATCCATCGGGAGCGCTGTTTTTT	CASSQAMSFNPSGALFF	NA	once	TRBV4-1	TRBJ2-2
TGTGCCAGCAGCTTCTTCTCACTTTATGACTCGGGGGAAGGTACGCAGTATTTT	CASSFFSLYDSGEGTQYF	NA	NA	TRBV5-6	TRBJ2-3
TGTGCCAGCAGCTTGGAGAGCTACGAGCAGTACTTC	CASSLESYEQYF	NA	NA	TRBV5-4	TRBJ2-7
TGTGCCAGCAGTTTTCAGGGAGGGGAAGCTTTCTTT	CASSFQGGEAFF	NA	NA	TRBV27	TRBJ1-1
TGTGCCAGCAGTGAAATGAGTTCCTATGGCTACACCTTC	CASSEMSSYGYTF	NA	NA	TRBV2	TRBJ1-2
TGTGCCAGCAGCTTAGATCCGGGGAGCTCCTATAATTCACCCCTCCACTTT	CASSLDPGSSYNSPLHF	NA	NA	TRBV11-2	TRBJ1-6
TGTGCCAGTAGGGACCCAGCGGGGGGTAGCGAGCAGTACTTC	CASRDPAGGSEQYF	TRBD2	NA	TRBV2	TRBJ2-7
TGTGCCAGCAGACCCGGGACAGACTACGAGCAGTACTTC	CASRPGTDYEQYF	TRBD1	NA	TRBV6-5	TRBJ2-7
TGTGCCAGCAGTTACGGACAGGGCCTCTACAATGAGCAGTTCTTC	CASSYGQGLYNEQFF	TRBD1	NA	TRBV6-5	TRBJ2-1
TGCGCCAGCAGCTTGGCGGCCTCGGGGCCAGGGGGACAAGGTGAAGCTTTCTTT	CASSLAASGPGGQGEAFF	TRBD1	few	TRBV5-1	TRBJ1-1
TGTGCCAGTGACAGGAACACTGAAGCTTTCTTT	CASDRNTEAFF	NA	NA	TRBV7-9	TRBJ1-1
TGTGCCAGCAGCCAATGGGCGGGGAATGAAAAACTGTTTTTT	CASSQWAGNEKLFF	NA	few	TRBV28	TRBJ1-4
TGTGCCAGTAGCCTACAGGGAACATTGAACGGCTACACCTTC	CASSLQGTLNGYTF	NA	once	TRBV19	TRBJ1-2
TGTGCCAGCAGCTTAGCCTTCGGGACAGGGGGCGCAGAGACCCAGTACTTC	CASSLAFGTGGAETQYF	TRBD1	NA	TRBV7-9	TRBJ2-5
TGTGCCAGTGGGCTTAACTATGGCTACACCTTC	CASGLNYGYTF	NA	NA	TRBV19	TRBJ1-2
TGTGCCAGTAGACGGTTCCCGGGACAGAACTACGAGCAGTACTTC	CASRRFPGQNYEQYF	TRBD1	NA	TRBV19	TRBJ2-7
TGTGCCAGCAGTGATGACAGGGGGAATCAGCCCCAGCATTTT	CASSDDRGNQPQHF	TRBD1	NA	TRBV2	TRBJ1-5
TGTGCCAGCAAGCCTCGGACAGGGGGCTTCCAGTACTTC	CASKPRTGGFQYF	TRBD1	NA	TRBV6-5	TRBJ2-5
TGTGCCAGCTCACCCGGGGAGGGAGATGGCTACACCTTC	CASSPGEGDGYTF	NA	NA	TRBV18	TRBJ1-2
TGTGCCAGTAGTACCCGAGGACAATCAGCTTTCTTT	CASSTRGQSAFF	NA	NA	TRBV19	TRBJ1-1
TGTGCCAGCCGGGGGACTGGCAATCAGCCCCAGCATTTT	CASRGTGNQPQHF	NA	NA	TRBV28	TRBJ1-5
TGTGCCAGTAGTATTTCGGGGAACCCCATCAACGAGCAGTACTTC	CASSISGNPINEQYF	NA	NA	TRBV19	TRBJ2-7
TGTGCCAGCAGTGGACAGGGAGGTTCCTATGGCTACACCTTC	CASSGQGGSYGYTF	TRBD1	NA	TRBV6-2/TRBV6-3	TRBJ1-2
TGTGCCACCAGTGACCGGCCCCGCAGGGGGGTAAAAGAGACCCAGTACTTC	CATSDRPRRGVKETQYF	NA	NA	TRBV24-1	TRBJ2-5
TGTGCCAGCAGTTTTTTAGATGAAGCTTTCTTT	CASSFLDEAFF	NA	NA	TRBV27	TRBJ1-1
TGCGCCAGCAGCAAAAATACGGGTGGGGAGACCCAGTACTTC	CASSKNTGGETQYF	NA	NA	TRBV5-1	TRBJ2-5
TGTGCCAGCAGCTTAGAGGGCGGGCGGGAAAAACTGTTTTTT	CASSLEGGREKLFF	NA	NA	TRBV7-2	TRBJ1-4
TGCGCCAGCAGCTTGCCGGGACAGCTTGAAGCTTTCTTT	CASSLPGQLEAFF	TRBD1	NA	TRBV5-1	TRBJ1-1